This TCR beta chain is from a study of cytomegalovirus exposure and HLA in healthy donors. Points from the study as a whole: A few of the chains that were CMV-associated were confirmed in vitro to be specific for CMV antigens.

PCR was performed using 60 Vbeta and 13 Jbeta primers. Here immunoSEQ multiplex PCR was the method, and the copy in TCRdb shows in-frame clones only, minus some. Of more than 110,000 clones in the sample, roughly 76% were seen once. As concerns this clone: The antigen is not known.

The CDR3 is 15 amino acids. V shed 1 base and J shed 5 bases, with 15 bases lying between them. Looked up from germline, CDR1 is MNHEY and CDR2 is SMNVEV (reference sequence). This TCR was recovered from a man aged 18-30 years in good health and CMV-seronegative. The rearrangement links TRBV27 to TRBJ2-7, with D possibly being TRBD1 (5 bases). The sequenced sample consisted of PBMCs. CDR3 coding DNA: TGTGCCAGCAGTTTATGGGGCGTTCGGAACCACGAGCAGTACTTC. It codes for CASSLWGVRNHEQYF.